This T cell receptor (beta chain) stems from a study of blood T cell repertoires in COVID-19. Trimming left V 3 bases short and J 3 bases short, with 8 bases between. Germline V lookup: CDR1 WNHNN, CDR2 SYGVQD (reference sequence). The CDR3 loop spans 13 amino acids. The table came from immunoSEQ multiplex PCR; TCRdb's copy has only in-frame clones and leaves some out. The top ten hold approximately 6% of the sample, which has 85,000 to 130,000 clones, roughly nine tenths seen once. This clonotype originated in a human donor in a cohort sampled during active COVID-19. The sequenced material came from peripheral blood. This chain joins TRBV10-1 and TRBJ1-2; D is undetermined. The CDR3 protein is CASSESLYYGYTF. The DNA of the CDR3 is TGCGCCAGCAGTGAATCCTTGTACTATGGCTACACCTTC.